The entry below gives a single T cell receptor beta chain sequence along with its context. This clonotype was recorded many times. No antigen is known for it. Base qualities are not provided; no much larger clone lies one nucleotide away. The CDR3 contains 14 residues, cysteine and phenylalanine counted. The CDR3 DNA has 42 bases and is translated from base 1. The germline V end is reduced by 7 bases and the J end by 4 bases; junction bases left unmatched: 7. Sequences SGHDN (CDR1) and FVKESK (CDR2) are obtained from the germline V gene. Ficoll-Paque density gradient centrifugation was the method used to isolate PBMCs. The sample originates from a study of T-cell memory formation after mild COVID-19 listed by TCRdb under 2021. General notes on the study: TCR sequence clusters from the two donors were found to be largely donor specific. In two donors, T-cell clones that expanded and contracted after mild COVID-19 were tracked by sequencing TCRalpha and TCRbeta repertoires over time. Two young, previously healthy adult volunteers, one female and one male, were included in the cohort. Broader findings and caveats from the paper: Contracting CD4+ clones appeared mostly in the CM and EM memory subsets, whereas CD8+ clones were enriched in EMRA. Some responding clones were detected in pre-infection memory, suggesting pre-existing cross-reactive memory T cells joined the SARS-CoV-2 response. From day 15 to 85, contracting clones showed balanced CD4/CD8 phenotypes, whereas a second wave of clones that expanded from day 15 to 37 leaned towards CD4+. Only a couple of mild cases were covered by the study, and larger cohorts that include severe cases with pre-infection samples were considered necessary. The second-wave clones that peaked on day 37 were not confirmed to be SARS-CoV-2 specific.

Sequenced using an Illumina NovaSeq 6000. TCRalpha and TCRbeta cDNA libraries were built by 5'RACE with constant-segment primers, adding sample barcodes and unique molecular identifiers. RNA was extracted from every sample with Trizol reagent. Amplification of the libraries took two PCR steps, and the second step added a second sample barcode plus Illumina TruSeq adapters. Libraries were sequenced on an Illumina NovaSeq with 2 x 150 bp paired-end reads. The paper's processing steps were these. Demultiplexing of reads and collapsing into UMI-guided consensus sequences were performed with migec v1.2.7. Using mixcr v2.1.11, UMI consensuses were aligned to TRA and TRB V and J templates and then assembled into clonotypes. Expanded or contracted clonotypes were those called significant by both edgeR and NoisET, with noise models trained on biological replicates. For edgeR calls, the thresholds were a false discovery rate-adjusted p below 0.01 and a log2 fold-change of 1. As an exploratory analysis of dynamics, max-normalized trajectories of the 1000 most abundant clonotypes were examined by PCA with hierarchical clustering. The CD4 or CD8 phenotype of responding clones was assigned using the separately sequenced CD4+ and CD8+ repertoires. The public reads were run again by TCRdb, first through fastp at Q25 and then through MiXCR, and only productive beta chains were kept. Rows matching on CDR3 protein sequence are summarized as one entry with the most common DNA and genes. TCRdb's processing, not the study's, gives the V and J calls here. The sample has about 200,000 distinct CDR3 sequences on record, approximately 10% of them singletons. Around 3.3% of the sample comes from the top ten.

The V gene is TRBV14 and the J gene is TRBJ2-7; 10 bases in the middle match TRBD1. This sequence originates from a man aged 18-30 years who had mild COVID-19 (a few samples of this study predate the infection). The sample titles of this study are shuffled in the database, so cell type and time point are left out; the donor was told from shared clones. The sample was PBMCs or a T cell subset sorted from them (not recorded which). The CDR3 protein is CASTRGTGAYEQYF. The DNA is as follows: TGTGCCAGCACCCGAGGGACAGGGGCTTACGAGCAGTACTTC.